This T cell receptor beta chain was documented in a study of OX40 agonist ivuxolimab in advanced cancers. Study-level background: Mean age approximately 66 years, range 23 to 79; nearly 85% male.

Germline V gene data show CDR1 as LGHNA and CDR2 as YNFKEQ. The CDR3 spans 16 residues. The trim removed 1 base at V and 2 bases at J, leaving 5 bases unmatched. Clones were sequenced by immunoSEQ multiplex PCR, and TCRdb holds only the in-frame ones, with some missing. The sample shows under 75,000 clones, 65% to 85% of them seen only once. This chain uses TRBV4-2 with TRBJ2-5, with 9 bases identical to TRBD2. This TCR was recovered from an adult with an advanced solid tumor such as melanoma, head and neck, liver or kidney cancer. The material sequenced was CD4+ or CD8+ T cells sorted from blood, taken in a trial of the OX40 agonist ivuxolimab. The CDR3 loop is CASSQVAGGVQETQYF. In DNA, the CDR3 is TGTGCCAGCAGCCAAGTGGCGGGGGGGGTTCAAGAGACCCAGTACTTC.